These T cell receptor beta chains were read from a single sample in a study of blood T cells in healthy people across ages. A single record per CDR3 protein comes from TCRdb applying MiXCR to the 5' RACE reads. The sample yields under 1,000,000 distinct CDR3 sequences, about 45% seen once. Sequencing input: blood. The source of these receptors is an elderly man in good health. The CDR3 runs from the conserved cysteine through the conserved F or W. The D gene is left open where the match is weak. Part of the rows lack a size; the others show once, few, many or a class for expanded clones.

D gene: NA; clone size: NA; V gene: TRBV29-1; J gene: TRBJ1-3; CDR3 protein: CSVVSEGNTIYF; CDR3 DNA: TGCAGCGTTGTCTCAGAGGGAAACACCATATATTTT
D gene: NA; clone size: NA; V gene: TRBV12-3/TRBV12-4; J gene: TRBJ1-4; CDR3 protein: CASSLRHAEQLFF; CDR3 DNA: TGTGCCAGCAGTTTAAGACACGCAGAGCAACTGTTTTTT
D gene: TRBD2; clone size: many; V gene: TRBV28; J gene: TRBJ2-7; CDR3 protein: CASSLLAGGTVGEQYF; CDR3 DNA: TGTGCCAGCAGTTTACTAGCGGGAGGCACCGTTGGCGAGCAGTACTTC
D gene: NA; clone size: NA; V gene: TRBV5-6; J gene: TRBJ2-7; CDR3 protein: CASSFGTSREQYF; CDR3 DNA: TGTGCCAGCAGCTTCGGTACTAGTCGCGAGCAGTACTTC
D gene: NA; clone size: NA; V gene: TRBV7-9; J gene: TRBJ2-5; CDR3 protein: CASKSGAQETQYF; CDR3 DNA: TGTGCCAGCAAATCCGGGGCCCAAGAGACCCAGTACTTC
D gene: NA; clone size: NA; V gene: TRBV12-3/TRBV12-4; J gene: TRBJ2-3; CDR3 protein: CASTLNKDTQYF; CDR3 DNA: TGTGCCAGCACCCTTAACAAGGATACGCAGTATTTT
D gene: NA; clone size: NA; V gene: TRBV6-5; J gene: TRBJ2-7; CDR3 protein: CARTGITYEQYF; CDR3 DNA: TGTGCCAGGACGGGCATTACCTACGAGCAGTACTTC
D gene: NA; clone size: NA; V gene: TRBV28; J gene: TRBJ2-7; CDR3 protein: CATQWDEQYF; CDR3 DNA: TGTGCCACCCAGTGGGACGAGCAGTACTTC
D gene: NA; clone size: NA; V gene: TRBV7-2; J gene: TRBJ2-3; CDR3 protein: CASSLLSATDTQYF; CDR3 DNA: TGTGCCAGCAGCTTACTCTCCGCAACAGATACGCAGTATTTT
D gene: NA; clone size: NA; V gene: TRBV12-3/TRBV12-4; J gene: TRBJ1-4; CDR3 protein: CASSLGGTTLNEKLFF; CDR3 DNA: TGTGCCAGCAGTTTGGGGGGGACGACTCTTAATGAAAAACTGTTTTTT
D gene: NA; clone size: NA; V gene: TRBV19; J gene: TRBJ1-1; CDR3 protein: CASTLGGAETEAFF; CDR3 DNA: TGTGCCAGTACCCTCGGGGGGGCGGAGACTGAAGCTTTCTTT
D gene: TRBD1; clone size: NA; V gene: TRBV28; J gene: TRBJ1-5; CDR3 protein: CASGGQGLQPQHF; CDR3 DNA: TGTGCCAGCGGGGGACAGGGTCTACAGCCCCAGCATTTT
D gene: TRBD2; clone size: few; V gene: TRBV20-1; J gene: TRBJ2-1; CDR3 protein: CSARAGTSNTGEQFF; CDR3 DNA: TGCAGTGCTAGGGCGGGGACTAGCAATACCGGTGAGCAGTTCTTC
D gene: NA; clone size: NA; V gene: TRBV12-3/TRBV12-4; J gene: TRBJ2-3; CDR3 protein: CASSFAARGIPDTQYF; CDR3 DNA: TGTGCCAGCAGTTTTGCGGCGAGAGGGATCCCAGATACGCAGTATTTT
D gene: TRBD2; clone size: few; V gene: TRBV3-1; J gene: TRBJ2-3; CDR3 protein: CASSLTSGSPAGDTQYF; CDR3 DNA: TGTGCCAGCAGCCTGACTAGCGGGAGCCCTGCTGGAGATACGCAGTATTTT
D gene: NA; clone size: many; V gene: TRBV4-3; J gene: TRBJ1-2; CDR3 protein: CASSQERWGGYTF; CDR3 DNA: TGCGCCAGCAGCCAAGAACGTTGGGGAGGCTACACCTTC
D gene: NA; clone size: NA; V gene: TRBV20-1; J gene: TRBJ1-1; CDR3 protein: CSAVLRQNTEAFF; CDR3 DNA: TGCAGTGCAGTTCTTCGACAAAACACTGAAGCTTTCTTT
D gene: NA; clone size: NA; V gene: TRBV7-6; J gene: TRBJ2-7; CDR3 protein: CASSRTRTEGEQYF; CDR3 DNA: TGTGCCAGCAGCCGGACTCGGACAGAAGGAGAGCAGTACTTC
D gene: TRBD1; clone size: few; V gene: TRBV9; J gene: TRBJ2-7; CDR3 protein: CASSALQGTEQYF; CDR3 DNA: TGTGCCAGCAGCGCCTTACAGGGGACCGAGCAGTACTTC
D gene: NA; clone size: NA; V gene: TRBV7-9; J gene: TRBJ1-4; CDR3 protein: CASSLDLGDEKLFF; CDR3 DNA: TGTGCCAGCAGCTTGGATCTCGGGGACGAAAAACTGTTTTTT
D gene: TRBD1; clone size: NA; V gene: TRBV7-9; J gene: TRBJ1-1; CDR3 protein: CASSLGQGAGWAEAFF; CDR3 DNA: TGTGCCAGCAGCTTAGGACAGGGGGCTGGGTGGGCTGAAGCTTTCTTT
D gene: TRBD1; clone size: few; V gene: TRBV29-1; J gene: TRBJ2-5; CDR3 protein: CSVSTGAGETQYF; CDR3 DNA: TGCAGCGTCAGTACAGGGGCAGGGGAGACCCAGTACTTC
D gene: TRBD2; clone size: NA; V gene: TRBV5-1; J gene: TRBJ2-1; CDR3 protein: CASSLDGGSYEQFF; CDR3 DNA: TGCGCCAGCAGCCTGGACGGCGGGAGCTACGAGCAGTTCTTC
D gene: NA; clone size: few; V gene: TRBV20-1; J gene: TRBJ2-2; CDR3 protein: CSATTARTGELFF; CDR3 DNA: TGCAGTGCAACGACAGCGCGCACCGGGGAGCTGTTTTTT
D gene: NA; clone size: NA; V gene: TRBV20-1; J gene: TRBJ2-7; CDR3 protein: CSARDPRLGTYEQYF; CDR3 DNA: TGCAGTGCTAGAGATCCAAGACTAGGAACCTACGAGCAGTACTTC